These 14 T cell receptor beta chains originate from one sample sequenced in a study of control samples from healthy donors and cancer patients (dated by TCRdb to about 2020). The method was the immunoSEQ multiplex PCR assay. The clones in this table, taken by TCRdb from immuneACCESS, are in-frame only. Not every clone is retained; where verified, under half of the shortfall comes from an unresolved V gene, and the cause of the rest is unknown. The sample profile shows 20,000 to 25,000 clones; 65% to 90% of them were found once. Of the sample, roughly a quarter falls within the top ten clones. The sample taken for sequencing was PBMCs. These receptors originate from a man in his sixties with head and neck cancer.

The chain links TRBV7-9 to TRBJ2-7; no clear D. The CDR3 runs to 12 residues. CDR1 and CDR2 (germline): SEHNR, FQNEAQ (reference sequence). The V end was cut by 3 bases, the J end by 2 bases, with 5 bases between. CDR3 residues: CASSFSAYEQYF. CDR3 nucleotides: TGTGCCAGCAGCTTCTCCGCCTACGAGCAGTACTTC.

V and J are TRBV9 and TRBJ2-5, with D possibly being TRBD2 (5 bases). Germline V gene data show CDR1 as SGDLS and CDR2 as YYNGEE. This CDR3 has 15 amino acids. The V end was cut by 0 bases, the J end by 5 bases, with 14 bases between. CDR3 residues: CASSVAGKLGETQYF. Written as DNA, the CDR3 is TGTGCCAGCAGCGTAGCGGGGAAATTGGGGGAGACCCAGTACTTC.

The chain uses TRBV28 and TRBJ1-2; a possible D gene is TRBD1 (5 bases). The germline gives CDR1 MDHEN, CDR2 SYDVKM. The CDR3 runs 15 residues. V gave up 6 bases and J gave up 0 bases, with 14 bases separating them. CDR3 in DNA: TGTGCCAGCAGCCTTAACCGGGGGGCTAACTATGGCTACACCTTC. As protein: CASSLNRGANYGYTF.

This clone came up a few times. The V and J genes are TRBV27 and TRBJ1-2; 9 bases fit TRBD1. Trimming took 2 bases from V and 2 from J; bases not matched to a gene: 3. CDR3 length equals 15 residues. CDR1 is MNHEY and CDR2 is SMNVEV in the germline V gene (reference sequence). CDR3 residues: CASSLRGQGNYGYTF. CDR3 nucleotide sequence: TGTGCCAGCAGTTTAAGGGGACAGGGCAACTATGGCTACACCTTC.

V gene TRBV19 combines with J gene TRBJ2-1; the D gene is possibly TRBD1 (6 bases). Trimming stripped 6 bases from V and 9 bases from J, with 12 bases between. Germline CDR1 LNHDA, CDR2 SQIVND (reference sequence). The length of the CDR3 is 12 residues. As DNA, the CDR3 is TGTGCCAGTAGCCGACAGGCTGGTGAGCAGTTCTTC. Residues: CASSRQAGEQFF.

This clone was seen a single time. This chain links TRBV25-1 with TRBJ2-7; 9 nucleotides agree with TRBD2. The germline V gene has CDR1 MGHDK and CDR2 SYGVNS. The CDR3 is 16 amino acids. The V gene end was trimmed by 6 bases and the J gene end by 0 bases; junction bases not matched to a gene: 9. In DNA, the CDR3 is TGTGCCAGCAGCCCCGGTGGCGGGAGGGTCTCCTACGAGCAGTACTTC. This codes for CASSPGGGRVSYEQYF.

The gene calls are TRBV20-1 and TRBJ2-7; no clear D. CDR3 length: 11 residues. Germline V gives CDR1 DFQATT, CDR2 SNEGSKA (reference sequence). Trimming left V 6 bases short and J 1 base short, with 7 bases between. The CDR3 bases are TGCAGTGCCCCACGATCCTACGAGCAGTACTTC. It codes for CSAPRSYEQYF.

The chain carries TRBV5-1 and TRBJ2-7, with 7 bases lining up with TRBD1. CDR1 SGHRS and CDR2 YFSETQ come from the germline V gene. With 5 bases clipped from V and 2 bases from J, the junction kept 10 bases outside the gene matches. The CDR3 sequence is 15 residues long. The chain's CDR3 is CASRTGTVGTYEQYF. The CDR3 coding sequence is TGCGCCAGCAGAACCGGGACAGTGGGAACCTACGAGCAGTACTTC.

The V and J genes are TRBV12-5 and TRBJ2-5, with 8 positions matching TRBD1. There are 15 residues in the CDR3. Looked up from germline, CDR1 is LGHNT and CDR2 is FRNRAP. V lost 1 base, J lost 4 bases, and 5 bases stayed unmatched. CDR3 bases: TGTGCTAGTGGTTTGGGACAGGGGCGGGGAGAGACCCAGTACTTC. It translates to CASGLGQGRGETQYF.

V and J are TRBV19 and TRBJ2-7; no clear D. Germline V CDR1 and CDR2: LNHDA, SQIVND (reference sequence). The CDR3 is 13 residues long. The V end lost 1 base, the J end lost 6 bases, and 10 bases lay between the germline ends. The CDR3 bases are TGTGCCAGTAGTATAGGTCCCTCGGCCGAGCAGTACTTC. Translating it yields CASSIGPSAEQYF.

The rearrangement links TRBV6-6 to TRBJ1-2; 9 positions agree with TRBD1. V lost 5 bases to trimming and J lost 5 bases; unmatched junction nucleotides: 6. CDR1 and CDR2 (germline): MNHNY, SVGAGI (reference sequence). This CDR3 spans 14 amino acids. The CDR3 sequence: CASSVTGGRYGYTF. CDR3 bases: TGTGCCAGCAGTGTGACAGGGGGGCGGTATGGCTACACCTTC.

The CDR3 coding sequence is TGTGCCAGCAGTTGGACCGCAGGAGGCCTTGAGCAGTACTTC. Protein sequence: CASSWTAGGLEQYF. The rearrangement uses TRBV6-5 and TRBJ2-7; D is possibly TRBD2 (5 bases). In germline, CDR1 is MNHEY, CDR2 SVGAGI. The CDR3 runs to 14 residues. The ends were cut back, 4 bases at V and 7 bases at J, with 17 bases in the middle.

V usage is TRBV30 and J usage is TRBJ1-6; TRBD1 might be the D (5 bases). In germline, CDR1 is GTSNPN, CDR2 SVGIG (reference sequence). This CDR3 contains 16 residues. V was pared by 4 bases and J by 2 bases, with 15 bases between. The CDR3 coding sequence is TGTGCCTGGAAAACGGGGGGTCCCACCTATAATTCACCCCTCCACTTT. This translates into CAWKTGGPTYNSPLHF.

The rearrangement joins TRBV7-6 to TRBJ1-4; perhaps TRBD1 as D (5 bases). Germline assignment: CDR1 SGHVS and CDR2 FNYEAQ. The V gene lost 4 bases and the J gene lost 2 bases, with 14 bases spanning the gap. This CDR3 region has 16 residues. As DNA, the CDR3 is TGTGCCAGCAGCTCCGGAGCAGGGAGGACTAATGAAAAACTGTTTTTT. Residues: CASSSGAGRTNEKLFF.